This TCR beta chain was observed in a study of beta chain features in type 1 diabetes. Notes on the study in general: Moderate yet significant TCRB CDR3 shortening was seen in Type 1 diabetes patients in all four CD4+ subsets. Any PCR bias toward short templates would affect both groups alike.

CDR1 SNHLY and CDR2 FYNNEI come from the germline V gene. CDR3 size: 14 residues. The ends were cut back, 3 bases at V and 4 bases at J, with 13 bases in the middle. Concerning this clone: Its specificity is not known.

Each sorted fraction was over 98% pure. Of the isolated RNA, all was reverse transcribed, and so the sequenced material was expressed TCRB transcripts. The assay was immunoSEQ multiplex PCR, and TCRdb's table has in-frame clones only and misses some. The sample carries almost 350,000 clones, around 9% recorded once. The chain combines TRBV2 with TRBJ2-7, with D unresolved. The sequenced sample was central memory CD4+ T cells from blood. The clonotype comes from a man aged 25 to 45 with type 1 diabetes. The CDR3 spells CASSEQGHEYEQYF. The CDR3 DNA sequence: TGTGCCAGCAGTGAGCAAGGGCATGAGTACGAGCAGTACTTC.